Listed below are T cell receptor beta chains from one sample, sequenced in a study of blood T cell repertoires in COVID-19. Generated by immunoSEQ multiplex PCR, the TCRdb table keeps only in-frame clones and is missing some. The sample includes about 68,000 clones, 70% to 90% of them seen just once. Sequencing was carried out using peripheral blood. Receptors originate from a man aged 30 to 39 with acute or convalescent COVID-19. Both conserved end residues are part of each CDR3. D genes are given only for firm matches. Clone size is shown for a subset of rows, as once, few, many or a class of expanded clone.

D: NA
V: TRBV5-5
size: NA
J: TRBJ2-7
CDR3: CASSLTGEQYF
DNA: TGTGCCAGCAGCTTGACGGGCGAGCAGTACTTC

D: TRBD1
V: TRBV27
size: once
J: TRBJ2-7
CDR3: CASSLFPGGFSDEQYF
DNA: TGTGCCAGCAGTTTATTCCCAGGGGGCTTCTCGGACGAGCAGTACTTC

D: TRBD1
V: TRBV28
size: NA
J: TRBJ2-7
CDR3: CASRPRGAGGTYEQYF
DNA: TGTGCCAGCAGACCCAGGGGGGCAGGGGGCACCTACGAGCAGTACTTC

D: NA
V: TRBV19
size: NA
J: TRBJ1-4
CDR3: CASSILIASSNEKLFF
DNA: TGTGCCAGTAGTATATTGATCGCGTCTTCTAATGAAAAACTGTTTTTT

D: NA
V: TRBV6-5
size: medium-sized
J: TRBJ1-6
CDR3: CASVDYGSPLHF
DNA: TGTGCCAGCGTGGACTATGGTTCACCCCTCCACTTT

D: TRBD1
V: TRBV4-1
size: NA
J: TRBJ2-7
CDR3: CASSPNRGQEGNEQYF
DNA: TGCGCCAGCAGCCCAAACAGGGGACAGGAGGGTAACGAGCAGTACTTC

D: NA
V: TRBV25-1
size: NA
J: TRBJ2-7
CDR3: CASSGAGRQPNYEQYF
DNA: TGTGCCAGCAGTGGGGCCGGACGACAGCCCAACTACGAGCAGTACTTC

D: NA
V: TRBV4-1
size: NA
J: TRBJ2-7
CDR3: CASSQRQDGRSEQYF
DNA: TGCGCCAGCAGCCAACGACAGGACGGCCGCAGCGAGCAGTACTTC

D: TRBD2
V: TRBV5-4
size: NA
J: TRBJ2-2
CDR3: CASSPDGGSRAGELFF
DNA: TGTGCCAGCAGCCCCGATGGCGGGAGTCGCGCCGGGGAGCTGTTTTTT

D: TRBD1
V: TRBV6-4
size: NA
J: TRBJ2-1
CDR3: CASRRTGGTDEQFF
DNA: TGTGCCAGCAGAAGGACAGGGGGTACAGACGAGCAGTTCTTC

D: TRBD1
V: TRBV19
size: NA
J: TRBJ1-6
CDR3: CATGNRGDNSPLHF
DNA: TGTGCCACCGGGAACAGGGGTGATAATTCACCCCTCCACTTT

D: TRBD2
V: TRBV7-2
size: NA
J: TRBJ2-3
CDR3: CASSLVAGYTDTQYF
DNA: TGTGCCAGCAGCCTAGTAGCGGGATACACAGATACGCAGTATTTT

D: NA
V: TRBV3-1/TRBV3-2
size: once
J: TRBJ2-7
CDR3: CASSQAGIDEQYF
DNA: TGTGCCAGCAGCCAGGCGGGAATCGACGAGCAGTACTTC

D: NA
V: TRBV6-1
size: NA
J: TRBJ2-4
CDR3: CASSPDSPGVNIQYF
DNA: TGTGCCAGCAGTCCCGACTCGCCGGGGGTAAACATTCAGTACTTC

D: TRBD1
V: TRBV18
size: NA
J: TRBJ1-1
CDR3: CASSAGQVPNTEAFF
DNA: TGTGCCAGCTCGGCGGGACAGGTCCCGAACACTGAAGCTTTCTTT

D: TRBD1
V: TRBV2
size: NA
J: TRBJ2-2
CDR3: CASLPGQGRTGELFF
DNA: TGTGCCAGCCTACCCGGACAGGGGAGAACCGGGGAGCTGTTTTTT

D: TRBD2
V: TRBV29-1
size: NA
J: TRBJ2-1
CDR3: CSVPTSGSYNEQFF
DNA: TGCAGCGTTCCGACTAGCGGGTCCTACAATGAGCAGTTCTTC

D: TRBD1
V: TRBV5-1
size: NA
J: TRBJ2-2
CDR3: CASSLARTGIIANTGELFF
DNA: TGCGCCAGCAGCTTGGCTCGGACAGGGATAATCGCGAACACCGGGGAGCTGTTTTTT

D: TRBD1
V: TRBV28
size: NA
J: TRBJ1-1
CDR3: CASSFLRQGRNTEAFF
DNA: TGTGCCAGCAGTTTTTTGAGACAGGGAAGGAACACTGAAGCTTTCTTT

D: NA
V: TRBV7-9
size: NA
J: TRBJ1-3
CDR3: CASSFGSGTGNTIYF
DNA: TGTGCCAGCAGCTTTGGGTCCGGGACTGGAAACACCATATATTTT

D: NA
V: TRBV30
size: NA
J: TRBJ1-5
CDR3: CAWSVEGNQPQHF
DNA: TGTGCCTGGAGTGTAGAGGGAAATCAGCCCCAGCATTTT

D: NA
V: TRBV29-1
size: NA
J: TRBJ2-1
CDR3: CSVDHHRAPSYNEQFF
DNA: TGCAGCGTTGATCACCACAGGGCCCCCTCCTACAATGAGCAGTTCTTC

D: NA
V: TRBV19
size: NA
J: TRBJ1-1
CDR3: CASSPRGGWNTEAFF
DNA: TGTGCCAGTAGTCCCCGAGGGGGATGGAACACTGAAGCTTTCTTT

D: NA
V: TRBV24-1
size: once
J: TRBJ2-5
CDR3: CATSDPGGEDQETQYF
DNA: TGTGCCACCAGTGACCCCGGAGGGGAGGATCAAGAGACCCAGTACTTC

D: NA
V: TRBV7-9
size: NA
J: TRBJ1-5
CDR3: CASSSQNSNQPQHF
DNA: TGTGCCAGCAGCTCTCAGAATAGCAATCAGCCCCAGCATTTT

D: NA
V: TRBV5-1
size: NA
J: TRBJ2-2
CDR3: CASSLRVERNTGELFF
DNA: TGCGCCAGCAGCCTCCGGGTGGAGAGGAACACCGGGGAGCTGTTTTTT

D: TRBD1
V: TRBV2
size: NA
J: TRBJ2-2
CDR3: CASSVQGARAGELFF
DNA: TGTGCCAGCAGTGTCCAGGGGGCAAGAGCCGGGGAGCTGTTTTTT

D: NA
V: TRBV5-5
size: few
J: TRBJ1-2
CDR3: CASSTTTVNYGYTF
DNA: TGTGCCAGCAGCACCACGACAGTTAACTATGGCTACACCTTC

D: TRBD1
V: TRBV15
size: NA
J: TRBJ1-5
CDR3: CATSRWDSGNQPQHF
DNA: TGTGCCACCAGCAGGTGGGACAGCGGCAATCAGCCCCAGCATTTT

D: NA
V: TRBV6-5
size: NA
J: TRBJ1-5
CDR3: CASQAPHQPQHF
DNA: TGTGCCAGTCAGGCCCCCCATCAGCCCCAGCATTTT

D: NA
V: TRBV6-5
size: NA
J: TRBJ2-1
CDR3: CASSPQGGGTEQFF
DNA: TGTGCCAGCAGCCCCCAGGGGGGAGGTACTGAGCAGTTCTTC

D: TRBD2
V: TRBV30
size: NA
J: TRBJ2-3
CDR3: CAWRGAGGPGDTQYF
DNA: TGTGCCTGGAGAGGAGCGGGAGGGCCAGGAGATACGCAGTATTTT

D: NA
V: TRBV6-2/TRBV6-3
size: few
J: TRBJ2-7
CDR3: CASSYSRTNGQDEQYF
DNA: TGTGCCAGCAGTTACTCGCGGACAAACGGCCAGGACGAGCAGTACTTC

D: NA
V: TRBV5-4
size: once
J: TRBJ2-6
CDR3: CASSSTSSGANVLTF
DNA: TGTGCCAGCAGCTCGACTAGTTCTGGGGCCAACGTCCTGACTTTC

D: NA
V: TRBV6-1
size: NA
J: TRBJ2-1
CDR3: CASSEYYGGTSYNEQFF
DNA: TGTGCCAGCAGTGAATATTACGGCGGGACGTCCTACAATGAGCAGTTCTTC